These 18 T cell receptor beta chains came from one sample sequenced in a study of cytomegalovirus exposure and HLA in healthy donors. The PCR had 60 Vbeta and 13 Jbeta primers. TCRdb's copy holds only in-frame clones and misses some; the assay was immunoSEQ multiplex PCR. The sample contains 95,000 to 100,000 clones, about 80% of which appear only once. The material sequenced was PBMCs. The source is a man aged 35 to 55 in good health and CMV-seronegative.

The J gene is TRBJ1-2, the V gene TRBV7-2; 7 bases match TRBD1. The CDR3 totals 13 residues. J gave up 6 bases and V 3 bases, and 4 bases lay outside the gene matches. In germline, CDR1 is SGHTA, CDR2 FQGNSA. CDR3 protein: CASSFGRGDGYTF. The DNA for the CDR3 is TGTGCCAGCAGCTTTGGCAGGGGGGATGGCTACACCTTC.

This clone was seen a single time. CDR3: CASDSGGGSYKLFF. The CDR3 nucleotides read TGTGCCAGCGATTCAGGGGGCGGAAGTTATAAACTGTTTTTT. J is TRBJ1-4 and V is TRBV6-1, with TRBD1 identical over 8 bases. This CDR3 is 14 amino acids long. After removal of 8 bases from V and 11 bases from J, the junction contained 13 bases not matched to a gene. Germline V gene lookup returns CDR1 MNHNS and CDR2 SASEGT.

As concerns this clone: This same CDR3 is encoded by further DNA sequences in the sample. The J gene is TRBJ1-2, the V gene TRBV6-1, with D possibly being TRBD1 (6 bases). The CDR3 consists of 13 residues. CDR1 and CDR2 (germline): MNHNS, SASEGT. Trimming left V 3 bases short and J 3 bases short, with 8 bases between. CDR3 nucleotides: TGTGCCAGCAGTGAGACAGGTGACTATGGCTACACCTTC. It is translated as CASSETGDYGYTF.

The chain links TRBV18 to TRBJ2-7; 7 positions agree with TRBD2. V shed 3 bases and J 5 bases; nucleotides not matched to a gene: 4. Germline CDR1 and CDR2: KGHSH and LQKENI. This CDR3 region has 13 residues. CDR3 protein: CASSPGGGDEQYV. The CDR3 nucleotides read TGTGCCAGCTCACCCGGGGGAGGGGACGAGCAGTACGTC.

This clone was seen only once. CDR3 residues: CASATGDSNQPQHF. CDR3 bases: TGCGCCAGTGCGACAGGGGACAGCAATCAGCCCCAGCATTTT. V usage is TRBV5-1 and J usage is TRBJ1-5, with TRBD1 matching over 8 bases. The CDR3 covers 14 residues. Germline V gives CDR1 SGHRS, CDR2 YFSETQ. V was pared by 8 bases and J by 1 base, with 5 bases of the junction left unmatched.

The V gene is TRBV2, the J gene TRBJ2-7; TRBD1 aligns across 7 bases. This CDR3 contains 13 residues. In germline, CDR1 is SNHLY, CDR2 FYNNEI. Trimming cost V 8 bases and J 13 bases; bases outside gene matches: 17. The CDR3 loop is CASGQKGQPRDYF. As DNA, the CDR3 is TGTGCCAGCGGTCAAAAGGGACAGCCTAGGGACTACTTC.

The chain carries TRBV5-1 and TRBJ1-4, with D tentatively TRBD1 (6 bases). Germline V gene lookup returns CDR1 SGHRS and CDR2 YFSETQ. V was clipped by 4 bases and J by 8 bases, with 18 bases between them. The CDR3 is 15 amino acids. The CDR3 DNA sequence: TGCGCCAGCAGCCAAAACCAGGGGAAGGGAGAAAAACTGTTTTTT. This sequence encodes CASSQNQGKGEKLFF.

The chain has TRBV5-4 and TRBJ2-5; D perhaps matches TRBD1 (6 bases). The CDR3 spans 13 residues. Germline V gene data show CDR1 as SGHNT and CDR2 as YYREEE (reference sequence). V lost 7 bases and J 0 bases, leaving 10 bases between the germline ends. The CDR3 DNA is TGTGCCAGCTCAAGGGGGTACCAAGAGACCCAGTACTTC. As protein: CASSRGYQETQYF.

V gene TRBV5-4 combines with J gene TRBJ1-4, with TRBD1 matching 9 bases. Germline CDR1 SGHNT, CDR2 YYREEE (reference sequence). Trimming cost V 4 bases and J 6 bases; bases outside gene matches: 7. The length of the CDR3 is 15 residues. The CDR3 DNA reads as TGTGCCAGCAGCCTCGCCGGGACAGGGCATGAAAAACTGTTTTTT. Its translation is CASSLAGTGHEKLFF.

Concerning this clone: The sample holds other DNA sequences that translate to the same CDR3. V usage is TRBV19 and J usage is TRBJ1-2, with a tentative D call TRBD1 (5 bases). Looked up from germline, CDR1 is LNHDA and CDR2 is SQIVND (reference sequence). This CDR3 region has 16 residues. Trimming took off 5 bases at V and 1 base at J, with 17 bases between the two ends. The CDR3 protein is CASSREPGTNNYGYTF. The CDR3 nucleotides read TGTGCCAGTAGTCGAGAGCCAGGGACTAATAACTATGGCTACACCTTC.

The chain uses TRBV2 and TRBJ2-7, with 9 bases that match TRBD2. Per the germline V gene, CDR1 is SNHLY and CDR2 is FYNNEI. Losses at the gene ends were 3 bases for V and 3 bases for J; bases not matched to a gene: 6. This CDR3 has 15 amino acids. The CDR3 loop is CASSEWSGGFYEQYF. CDR3 DNA: TGTGCCAGCAGTGAGTGGAGCGGGGGGTTCTACGAGCAGTACTTC.

The DNA for the CDR3 is TGTGCCTGGAGGCCGGGACAGAGCTATGGCTACACCTTC. Translated: CAWRPGQSYGYTF. This rearrangement joins TRBV30 to TRBJ1-2; 7 nucleotides match TRBD1. Germline CDR1 GTSNPN, CDR2 SVGIG (reference sequence). The V and J ends lost 3 bases and 4 bases, in that order; junction bases with no gene match: 5. The CDR3 is 13 amino acids.

V gene TRBV7-2 combines with J gene TRBJ1-2; TRBD1 matches 8 bases. J was trimmed by 7 bases and V by 4 bases; bases with no gene match: 5. The CDR3 loop spans 13 amino acids. The germline CDR1 and CDR2 sequences are SGHTA and FQGNSA. This CDR3 is CASSSLDRVGYTF. The CDR3, as DNA: TGTGCCAGCAGCTCCTTGGACAGGGTTGGCTACACCTTC. The full variable domain, in which reference TRBV7-2 and TRBJ1-2 provide the parts outside the CDR3, is GAGVSQSPSNKVTEKGKDVELRCDPISGHTALYWYRQSLGQGLEFLIYFQGNSAPDKSGLPSDRFSAERTGGSVSTLTIQRTQQEDSAVYLCASSSLDRVGYTFGSGTRLTVV.

The rearrangement links TRBV15 to TRBJ1-2; D unclear. The germline V gene has CDR1 LNHNV and CDR2 YYDKDF (reference sequence). The ends were cut back, 5 bases at V and 5 bases at J, with 12 bases in the middle. The CDR3 covers 13 residues. The CDR3 DNA reads TGTGCCACCAGCCTCGGGAGATTTTATGGCTACACCTTC. It encodes CATSLGRFYGYTF.

The chain combines TRBV27 with TRBJ1-1, with D tentatively TRBD1 (5 bases). CDR3 length: 17 residues. Per the germline V gene, CDR1 is MNHEY and CDR2 is SMNVEV (reference sequence). Trimming removed 2 bases from V and 0 bases from J, with 16 bases in between. CDR3 DNA: TGTGCCAGCAGTTTAGATTTTCATGGGGGGTTGAACACTGAAGCTTTCTTT. As protein: CASSLDFHGGLNTEAFF.

This clone was observed a few times. V is TRBV6-4 and J is TRBJ2-5, with D perhaps matching TRBD1 (5 bases). Per germline, CDR1 MRHNA and CDR2 SNTAGT. Deletions cut 3 bases from V and 1 base from J, with 12 bases between. The CDR3 extends over 15 amino acids. The CDR3 reads CASSDFAGPQETQYF. For the CDR3, the DNA is TGTGCCAGCAGTGATTTTGCAGGGCCCCAAGAGACCCAGTACTTC.

In DNA, the CDR3 is TGTGCCAGCAGTGATTGGGGGCGCAATCAGCCCCAGCATTTT. Translation: CASSDWGRNQPQHF. The V call is TRBV6-5, the J call TRBJ1-5; D possibly corresponds to TRBD1 (6 bases). Germline-derived CDR1 and CDR2 are MNHEY and SVGAGI. There are 14 residues in the CDR3. Trimming left V 5 bases short and J 2 bases short, with 10 bases between.

The chain couples TRBV5-1 to TRBJ1-4; D might be TRBD1 (6 bases). Germline V CDR1 and CDR2: SGHRS, YFSETQ. The V end was cut by 2 bases, the J end by 6 bases, with 14 bases between. This CDR3 contains 15 residues. The CDR3 DNA sequence: TGCGCCAGCAGCTTCATTGAGAAGGGGGATGAAAAACTGTTTTTT. Translation: CASSFIEKGDEKLFF.